The 14 T cell receptor beta chains below all came from one sample that was sequenced in a study of shared clonotypes between healthy human individuals. Repertoires were generated with immunoSEQ multiplex PCR, while TCRdb's copy carries only in-frame clones and drops some. Of under 150,000 clones in the sample, about 62% are singletons; the top ten hold 20% to 25%. The sample comprised memory CD8+ T cells sorted from blood. Subset specified: CD45RO+ cells pooled with CCR7-negative TemRA cells. The receptors come from a woman in her 30s in good health.

This chain uses TRBV15 with TRBJ2-7, with 11 bases lining up with TRBD2. The CDR3 covers 15 residues. With 6 bases clipped from V and 6 bases from J, the junction kept 10 bases outside the gene matches. The germline V gene has CDR1 LNHNV and CDR2 YYDKDF (reference sequence). CDR3 in amino acids: CATSRGVGLAAEQYF. CDR3 in DNA: TGTGCCACCAGTCGAGGAGTGGGACTAGCGGCCGAGCAGTACTTC.

Remarks on this clone: The germline gene is not matched at one end of the junction; a read error may be the cause. The chain has TRBV10-3 and TRBJ1-2; possible D gene TRBD1, 5 bases. Germline loops: CDR1 ENHRY, CDR2 SYGVKD. This CDR3 region has 14 residues. DNA for the CDR3: TGTGCCAGCAGTCTCCAGGGAGGGGCTGATGGCTACACCTTC. This gives the protein CASSLQGGADGYTF.

The V gene is TRBV28, the J gene TRBJ1-2, with D possibly TRBD1 on 6 matching bases. The V end was cut by 6 bases, the J end by 8 bases, with 16 bases between. CDR1 and CDR2 (germline): MDHEN, SYDVKM. This CDR3 spans 13 amino acids. This CDR3 reads CASRPTGNFGYTF. The CDR3 region has the DNA TGTGCCAGCAGACCAACAGGGAACTTCGGCTACACCTTC.

V is TRBV11-2 and J is TRBJ2-3; no clear D. This CDR3 contains 17 residues. V was pared by 5 bases and J by 5 bases, with 23 bases between. Germline-derived CDR1 and CDR2 are SGHAT and FQNNGV. This CDR3 reads CASSKLGSLGSGDTQYF. The CDR3 DNA is TGTGCCAGCAGCAAATTAGGGTCCCTAGGATCTGGAGATACGCAGTATTTT.

The chain carries TRBV7-8 and TRBJ1-5; 7 bases are a match to TRBD1. This CDR3 has 14 residues. Germline CDR1 reads SGHVS; CDR2 reads FQNEAQ. Germline trimming cut 5 bases from V and 4 bases from J; bases unmatched to any gene: 5. The CDR3: CASSDGTANQPQHF. The CDR3 DNA reads TGTGCCAGCAGCGACGGGACAGCTAATCAGCCCCAGCATTTT.

This clone was recorded only once. The rearrangement links TRBV6-1 to TRBJ2-2; D unresolved. Germline V gene sequence: CDR1 MNHNS, CDR2 SASEGT. This CDR3 comprises 15 residues. The V gene lost 0 bases and the J gene lost 5 bases, with 10 bases spanning the gap. The CDR3 sequence: CASSEATDLTGELFF. DNA for the CDR3: TGTGCCAGCAGTGAAGCTACGGACCTTACCGGGGAGCTGTTTTTT.

The chain couples TRBV19 to TRBJ1-1, with D unclear. The CDR3 is 11 amino acids. V gave up 9 bases and J gave up 1 base, with 6 bases separating them. The germline V gene encodes CDR1 LNHDA and CDR2 SQIVND (reference sequence). CDR3 nucleotide sequence: TGTGCCAGCAAACGGAACACTGAAGCTTTCTTT. Protein sequence: CASKRNTEAFF.

V gene TRBV7-9 combines with J gene TRBJ2-7, with TRBD1 identical over 7 bases. The junction had 12 bases not matched to a gene; V was cut back by 5 bases and J by 5 bases. Germline loops: CDR1 SEHNR, CDR2 FQNEAQ (reference sequence). The CDR3 spans 15 residues. DNA of the CDR3: TGTGCCAGCAGCGACAGGACAGGCTCCAGGGACGAGCAGTACTTC. This sequence encodes CASSDRTGSRDEQYF.

In its sample, this clone was seen once. This chain links TRBV28 with TRBJ1-5; the D gene is possibly TRBD1 (5 bases). Trimming stripped 6 bases from V and 4 bases from J, with 16 bases between. This CDR3 region has 15 residues. Germline V CDR1 and CDR2: MDHEN, SYDVKM. The DNA of the CDR3 is TGTGCCAGCAGCGGACCGGGACTGAAGAATCAGCCCCAGCATTTT. It encodes CASSGPGLKNQPQHF.

This chain links TRBV2 with TRBJ1-5; no definite D call. The CDR3 is made up of 18 amino acids. Germline CDR1 SNHLY, CDR2 FYNNEI. V lost 1 base to trimming and J lost 9 bases, with 25 bases between them. In DNA, the CDR3 is TGTGCCAGCAGTGAAGGGCCCCCGCAGGTAGGGTGGTTTTCGCCCCAGCATTTT. Amino acids: CASSEGPPQVGWFSPQHF.

Regarding this clone: One end of the junction does not line up with germline, which may come from a read error. This chain uses TRBV5-4 with TRBJ2-7; perhaps TRBD1 as D (5 bases). The germline V gene has CDR1 SGHNT and CDR2 YYREEE (reference sequence). This CDR3 contains 15 residues. CDR3 sequence: CASSQDRGGPYEQYF. CDR3 DNA sequence: TGCGCCAGCAGCCAAGATAGGGGCGGACCCTACGAGCAGTACTTC.

The rearrangement uses TRBV11-2 and TRBJ2-7; maybe TRBD2 (6 bases). Trimming left V 4 bases short and J 2 bases short, with 15 bases between. This CDR3 is 15 amino acids long. Germline V CDR1 and CDR2: SGHAT, FQNNGV. The CDR3 nucleotides are TGTGCCAGCAGCTCCAGGCAGCGGGCAACCTACGAGCAGTACTTC. Its translation: CASSSRQRATYEQYF.

The table lists this clone with a count of one. The chain couples TRBV11-2 to TRBJ2-7; D is unresolved. Looked up from germline, CDR1 is SGHAT and CDR2 is FQNNGV. This CDR3 has 12 amino acids. The germline V and J ends were trimmed by 10 bases and 3 bases, with 13 bases remaining between them. CDR3 sequence reads: CATGADGYEQYF. The DNA of the CDR3 is TGTGCCACCGGCGCGGACGGCTACGAGCAGTACTTC.

The chain couples TRBV7-8 to TRBJ1-2; D not resolved. Germline V gene data show CDR1 as SGHVS and CDR2 as FQNEAQ. Trimming stripped 3 bases from V and 14 bases from J, with 25 bases between. The CDR3 is 15 residues long. CDR3 in amino acids: CASSLTVGPRMARTF. The CDR3 nucleotides read TGTGCCAGCAGCTTGACGGTGGGTCCTCGAATGGCTAGGACCTTC.